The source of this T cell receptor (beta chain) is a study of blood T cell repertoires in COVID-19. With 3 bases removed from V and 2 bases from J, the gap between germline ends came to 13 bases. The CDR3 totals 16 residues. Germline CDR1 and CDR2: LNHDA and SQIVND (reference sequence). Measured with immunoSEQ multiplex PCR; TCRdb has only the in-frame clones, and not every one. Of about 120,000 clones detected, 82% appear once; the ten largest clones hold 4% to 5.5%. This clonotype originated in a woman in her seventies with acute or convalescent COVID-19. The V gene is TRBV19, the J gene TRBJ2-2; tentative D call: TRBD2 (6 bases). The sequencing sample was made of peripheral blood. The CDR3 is CASSIAGTLNTGELFF. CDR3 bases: TGTGCCAGTAGTATTGCCGGGACTCTTAACACCGGGGAGCTGTTTTTT. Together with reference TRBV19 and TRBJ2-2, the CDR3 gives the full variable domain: DGGITQSPKYLFRKEGQNVTLSCEQNLNHDAMYWYRQDPGQGLRLIYYSQIVNDFQKGDIAEGYSVSREKKESFPLTVTSAQKNPTAFYLCASSIAGTLNTGELFFGEGSRLTVL.